This TCR beta chain is drawn from a study of vaccination effects on CD4 cells after COVID-19 (dated by TCRdb to 2022 to 2024). Study-wide context: Each participant got two doses of an mRNA SARS-CoV-2 vaccine, either BNT162b2 or mRNA-1273. A total of 10 COVID-19 convalescent patients and several SARS-CoV-2-naive healthy vaccine recipients were included in the full study. Pre-vaccine samples were collected from a couple of convalescent patients 16 days and one week before the first dose, corresponding to 142 and 148 days after COVID-19 diagnosis. In both COVID-19 convalescent patients and infection-naive vaccine recipients, the study compared SARS-CoV-2 spike-specific CD4+ TCR repertoires from before mRNA vaccination with those from after it. In the study, cultures from other donors were sequenced using the Oncomine TCR Beta short-read assay on an Illumina iSeq 100.

As concerns this clone: Its antigen remains undetermined. Per-nucleotide qualities are absent, and no much larger clonotype sits a single base away.

The germline V gene (reference sequence) yields LNHDA for CDR1 and SQIVND for CDR2. V lost 7 bases and J lost 2 bases; the stretch between them is 14 bases long. The CDR3 contains 14 residues, cysteine and phenylalanine counted. The sequence is cut down to CDR3 DNA, 42 bases in frame from base 1. Libraries were prepared through the immunoSEQ multiplex PCR assay. DNA from the CD4+ T cells that had been cultured and isolated underwent TCR beta CDR3 sequencing. The original pipeline was this. Non-productive TCR sequences were discarded, and reads were trimmed to the CDR3 region, with only CDR3s of 7 or more amino acids retained. The MANAFEST web app was used to pick out antigen-specific clonotypes by comparing their expansion in peptide wells with that in reference cultures. To count as positive, a clone had to show expansion at FDR<0.05 compared with the reference and with all other wells, an odds ratio above 5, and a frequency above 0.1% in two replicate wells. A clonotype was defined as cross-reactive if the clonotype was significantly expanded both in SARS-CoV-2 spike wells and in at least one common cold coronavirus spike condition. Using the stringdist R package, CDR3 similarity was measured by Levenshtein distance, and unrooted trees were constructed with ape in R 3.6.1. TCRdb stores this immuneACCESS table with in-frame sequences only. Part of the clones is absent; in the studies checked, under half of the shortfall reflects unresolved V genes, and no reason is known for the rest. V and J calls and clone size come straight from that table; D and trimming were deduced from the DNA. This sample holds about 34,000 clones; about two thirds were observed only once. The ten largest clonotypes hold 30% to 40% of the sample.

In the ViraFEST assay, PBMC were stimulated with viral peptide pools, and antigen-specific CD4+ T cell clonotypes were then identified by expansion using TCR sequencing. After around ten days of culture, CD4+ T cells were isolated with the EasySep CD4+ T cell isolation kit. PCR-confirmed SARS-CoV-2 infection had occurred in convalescent patients between March and December 2020, before the Alpha, Beta and Delta variants emerged in the United States. Two million PBMC per well were cultured in IMDM with 5% human AB serum, 8.5 to 10 IU/ml IL-2 and gentamicin, plus 10 ug/ml peptides. Half of the culture medium was replaced with fresh IL-2-containing medium on days 3 and 7. Unless noted otherwise, every peptide stimulation condition was cultured in triplicate wells. PBMC were separated from whole blood using Ficoll-Paque Plus gradient centrifugation and were then either cryopreserved at -140C or used fresh. The QIAamp micro DNA kit was used to extract genomic DNA from the cultured CD4+ T cells.

On the study overall, not on this receptor specifically: Both infection-induced and vaccine-induced clones contracted markedly at late post-vaccination timepoints, which is consistent with waning T cell responses. For convalescent patients, new clones induced by the vaccine made up most of the post-vaccine spike-reactive repertoire, and these new clones were largely distinct from the clones induced by infection. Only a small number of convalescent patients were included, and no early post-infection timepoints were available, which limited the study.

This TCR was sampled from a human donor who had a prior SARS-CoV-2 infection. The sequenced sample was CD4+ T cells from PBMCs cultured with a peptide pool, obtained before COVID-19 vaccination. The chain joins TRBV19 to TRBJ1-1; 6 matching bases give a weak D call of TRBD1. The CDR3 protein sequence reads: CASMRGTYNTEAFF. The DNA reads TGTGCCAGTATGAGGGGGACATATAACACTGAAGCTTTCTTT.